This TCR beta chain was obtained from a study of graft-versus-host responses after intestinal transplantation. Study as a whole: Isolated intestinal, liver-intestinal, or multivisceral transplants were what recipients had. Each recipient received anti-thymocyte globulin induction, then tacrolimus and steroids for approximately three years.

Produced via immunoSEQ multiplex PCR; TCRdb's table is partial and in-frame only. The sample has over 100,000 clones, approximately 92% seen once. Details on this clone: Antigen unknown.

Regarding the study as a whole: Recipient marrow showed GvH clones, some seen first in ileum or blood.

Germline CDR1 reads SGHNT; CDR2 reads YYREEE (reference sequence). The CDR3 is 13 residues long. Deletions cut 4 bases from V and 6 bases from J, with 11 bases between. The chain carries TRBV5-4 and TRBJ2-1; D gene ambiguous. This receptor was identified in a human donor who was the organ donor for an intestinal transplant. The material was unstimulated CD4+ T cells sorted from spleen or lymph node cells, obtained before transplant. CDR3 region: CASSPSPSNEQFF. The CDR3 DNA is TGTGCCAGCAGCCCTTCCCCGTCCAATGAGCAGTTCTTC.